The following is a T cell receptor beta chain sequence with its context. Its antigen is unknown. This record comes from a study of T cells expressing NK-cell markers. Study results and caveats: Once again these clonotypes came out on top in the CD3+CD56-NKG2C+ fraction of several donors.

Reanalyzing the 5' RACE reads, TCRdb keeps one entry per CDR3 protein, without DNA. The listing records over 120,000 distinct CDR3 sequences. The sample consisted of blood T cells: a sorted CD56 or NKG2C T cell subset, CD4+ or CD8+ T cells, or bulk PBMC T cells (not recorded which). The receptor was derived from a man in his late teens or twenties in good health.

CDR3 protein: CASSILLGESYEQYF. V is TRBV7-9 and J is TRBJ2-7. CDR3 size: 15 residues. CDR1 SEHNR and CDR2 FQNEAQ come from the germline V gene (reference sequence).